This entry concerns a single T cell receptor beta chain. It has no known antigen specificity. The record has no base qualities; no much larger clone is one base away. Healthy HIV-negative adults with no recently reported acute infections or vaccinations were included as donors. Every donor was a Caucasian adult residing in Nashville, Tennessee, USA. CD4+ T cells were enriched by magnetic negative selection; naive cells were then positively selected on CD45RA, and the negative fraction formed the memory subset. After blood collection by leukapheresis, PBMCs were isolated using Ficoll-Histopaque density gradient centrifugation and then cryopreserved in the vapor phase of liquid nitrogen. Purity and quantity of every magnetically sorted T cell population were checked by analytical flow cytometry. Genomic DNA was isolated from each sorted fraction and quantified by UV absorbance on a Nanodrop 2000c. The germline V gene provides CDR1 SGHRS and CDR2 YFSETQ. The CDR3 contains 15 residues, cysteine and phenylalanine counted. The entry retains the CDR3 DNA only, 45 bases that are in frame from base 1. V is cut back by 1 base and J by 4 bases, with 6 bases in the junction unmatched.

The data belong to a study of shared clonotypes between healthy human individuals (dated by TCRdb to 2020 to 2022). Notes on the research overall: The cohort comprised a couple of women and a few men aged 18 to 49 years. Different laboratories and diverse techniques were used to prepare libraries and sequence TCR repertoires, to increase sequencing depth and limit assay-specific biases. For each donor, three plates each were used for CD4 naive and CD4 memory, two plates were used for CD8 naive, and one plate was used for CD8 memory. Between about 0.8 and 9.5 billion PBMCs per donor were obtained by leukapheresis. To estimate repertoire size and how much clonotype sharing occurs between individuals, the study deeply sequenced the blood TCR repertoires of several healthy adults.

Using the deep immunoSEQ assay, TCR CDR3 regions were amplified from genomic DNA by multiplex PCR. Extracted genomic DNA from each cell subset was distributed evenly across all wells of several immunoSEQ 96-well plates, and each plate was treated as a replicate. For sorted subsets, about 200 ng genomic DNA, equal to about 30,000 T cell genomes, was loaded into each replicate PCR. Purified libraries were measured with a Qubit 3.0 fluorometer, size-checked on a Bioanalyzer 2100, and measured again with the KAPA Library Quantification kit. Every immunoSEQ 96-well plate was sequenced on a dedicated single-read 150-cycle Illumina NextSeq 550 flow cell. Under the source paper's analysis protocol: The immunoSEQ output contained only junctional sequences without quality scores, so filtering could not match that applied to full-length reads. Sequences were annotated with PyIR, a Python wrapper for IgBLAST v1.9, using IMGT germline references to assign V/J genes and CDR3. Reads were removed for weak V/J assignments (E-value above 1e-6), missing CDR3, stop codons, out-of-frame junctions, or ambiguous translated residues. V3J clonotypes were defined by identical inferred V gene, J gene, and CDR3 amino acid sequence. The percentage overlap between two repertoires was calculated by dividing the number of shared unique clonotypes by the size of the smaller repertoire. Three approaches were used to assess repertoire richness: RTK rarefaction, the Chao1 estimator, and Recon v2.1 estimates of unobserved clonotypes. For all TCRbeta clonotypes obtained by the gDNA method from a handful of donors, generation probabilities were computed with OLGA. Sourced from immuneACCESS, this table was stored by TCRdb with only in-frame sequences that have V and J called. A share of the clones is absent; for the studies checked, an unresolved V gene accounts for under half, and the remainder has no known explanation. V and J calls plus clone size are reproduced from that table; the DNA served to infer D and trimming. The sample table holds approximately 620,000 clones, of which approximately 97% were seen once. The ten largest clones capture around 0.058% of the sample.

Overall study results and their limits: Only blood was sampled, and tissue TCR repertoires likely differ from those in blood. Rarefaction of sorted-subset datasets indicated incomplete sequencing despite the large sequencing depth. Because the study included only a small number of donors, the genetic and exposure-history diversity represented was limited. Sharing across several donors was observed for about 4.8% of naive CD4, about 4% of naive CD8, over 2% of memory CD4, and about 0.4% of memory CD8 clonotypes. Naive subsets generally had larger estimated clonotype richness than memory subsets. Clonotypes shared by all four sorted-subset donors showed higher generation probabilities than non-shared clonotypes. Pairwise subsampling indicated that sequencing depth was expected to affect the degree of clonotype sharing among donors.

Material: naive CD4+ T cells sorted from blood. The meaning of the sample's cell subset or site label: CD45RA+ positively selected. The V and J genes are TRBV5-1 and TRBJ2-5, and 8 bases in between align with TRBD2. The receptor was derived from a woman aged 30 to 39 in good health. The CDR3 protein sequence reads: CASSLISGTGETQYF. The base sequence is TGCGCCAGCAGCTTGATTAGCGGGACTGGAGAGACCCAGTACTTC.